The 8 T cell receptor beta chains below all came from one sample that was sequenced in a study of blood T cell repertoires in COVID-19. The protocol was immunoSEQ multiplex PCR, while the TCRdb copy is restricted to in-frame clones and leaves out a portion. This table holds fewer than 150,000 clones, roughly 84% found once. Sample: PBMCs or T cells enriched from blood (not recorded which). The receptors originated from a man in his fifties or sixties in a cohort exposed to, infected with or recovered from COVID-19 (not recorded which).

The chain combines TRBV6-2 or TRBV6-3 with TRBJ1-5; perhaps TRBD1 as D (5 bases). This CDR3 is built from 13 residues. The germline V and J ends were trimmed by 4 bases and 7 bases, with 11 bases remaining between them. The germline V gene has CDR1 MNHEY and CDR2 SVGEGT. The CDR3 DNA follows: TGTGCCAGCAGTTTGGACATCGGGCAGCCCCAGCATTTT. Its translation is CASSLDIGQPQHF.

This chain links TRBV28 with TRBJ1-4; D gene ambiguous. The V gene's germline CDR1 is MDHEN and CDR2 SYDVKM. V gave up 6 bases and J gave up 0 bases, with 8 bases separating them. This CDR3 has 14 amino acids. CDR3 region: CASSQTSTNEKLFF. The CDR3 DNA sequence: TGTGCCAGCAGCCAGACATCAACTAATGAAAAACTGTTTTTT.

The V and J genes are TRBV5-4 and TRBJ1-6, with 7 positions matching TRBD1. J was trimmed by 0 bases and V by 10 bases; bases with no gene match: 16. The CDR3 is 18 residues long. The germline CDR1 and CDR2 sequences are SGHNT and YYREEE (reference sequence). This chain's CDR3 is CAVHETGRSSSYNSPLHF. The CDR3 nucleotides read TGTGCCGTCCACGAGACAGGGAGGTCAAGCTCCTATAATTCACCCCTCCACTTT.

This clone appeared a few times. The V and J genes are TRBV5-4 and TRBJ2-1; 11 nucleotides agree with TRBD2. The CDR3 is 15 amino acids. After removal of 3 bases from V and 6 bases from J, the junction contained 5 bases not matched to a gene. Germline-derived CDR1 and CDR2 are SGHNT and YYREEE (reference sequence). CDR3 nucleotide sequence: TGTGCCAGCAGCTCCTCTAGCGGGGGGTCCAATGAGCAGTTCTTC. Its protein product is CASSSSSGGSNEQFF.

This chain joins TRBV5-4 and TRBJ2-7; D is undetermined. Trimming took off 5 bases at V and 0 bases at J, with 12 bases between the two ends. CDR3 size: 14 residues. Germline V gene lookup returns CDR1 SGHNT and CDR2 YYREEE (reference sequence). CDR3 loop: CASSFGMSSYEQYF. For the CDR3, the DNA is TGTGCCAGCAGTTTTGGTATGAGCTCCTACGAGCAGTACTTC.

The gene calls are TRBV10-3 and TRBJ1-4; 8 nucleotides match TRBD1. There are 14 residues in the CDR3. Germline values: CDR1 ENHRY, CDR2 SYGVKD. With 3 bases clipped from V and 7 bases from J, the junction kept 4 bases outside the gene matches. The CDR3 sequence is CAISDGQGAEKLFF. The CDR3 DNA is TGTGCCATCAGTGACGGCCAGGGGGCTGAAAAACTGTTTTTT.

The gene calls are TRBV13 and TRBJ1-2; weak D call: TRBD1 (5 bases). V was pared by 10 bases and J by 4 bases, with 10 bases between. CDR3 size: 11 residues. Germline V CDR1 and CDR2: PRHDT, FYEKMQ (reference sequence). The CDR3 nucleotides read TGTGCCATCCTTGACAGCTATGGCTACACCTTC. Protein product: CAILDSYGYTF.

The J gene is TRBJ1-2, the V gene TRBV4-3; weak D call: TRBD1 (6 bases). The germline V and J ends were trimmed by 0 bases and 2 bases, with 19 bases remaining between them. In germline, CDR1 is LGHNA, CDR2 YSLEER. The CDR3 runs 18 residues. The CDR3 is CASSQDRDPGTLNYGYTF. The CDR3 region has the DNA TGCGCCAGCAGCCAAGATCGTGACCCCGGGACATTGAACTATGGCTACACCTTC.